The 26 T cell receptor beta chains given below trace back to one sample, sequenced in a study of blood T cell repertoires in COVID-19. Only in-frame clones appear in the TCRdb table, and some are missing; sequencing was by immunoSEQ multiplex PCR. The sample shows about 320,000 clones, roughly 85% of them seen only once. The sample taken for sequencing was peripheral blood. The receptors derive from a human donor in a cohort sampled during active COVID-19.

In this sample, this clone turned up a few times. Other DNA sequences of this sample code for an identical CDR3. The V gene is TRBV5-1, the J gene TRBJ1-1; D may be TRBD1 (5 bases). CDR1 and CDR2 from the germline V gene are SGHRS and YFSETQ. The CDR3 runs to 14 residues. The V gene lost 4 bases and the J gene lost 0 bases, with 10 bases spanning the gap. The CDR3: CASSDQGLNTEAFF. The CDR3 DNA is TGCGCCAGCAGCGATCAGGGTTTGAACACTGAAGCTTTCTTT.

The rearrangement links TRBV28 to TRBJ1-1, with a tentative D call TRBD1 (5 bases). From germline, CDR1 is MDHEN and CDR2 SYDVKM. The CDR3 consists of 13 residues. The V and J ends lost 10 bases and 2 bases respectively, with 14 bases between them. This chain's CDR3 is CAITGARNTEAFF. In DNA, the CDR3 is TGTGCCATCACAGGTGCACGAAACACTGAAGCTTTCTTT.

The V call is TRBV28, the J call TRBJ1-4; weak D call: TRBD1 (5 bases). V was shortened by 8 bases and J by 8 bases, with 15 bases between the two germline ends. This CDR3 contains 13 residues. The germline V gene has CDR1 MDHEN and CDR2 SYDVKM. CDR3 sequence: CASCSGGDEKLFF. CDR3 DNA: TGTGCCAGCTGTTCGGGGGGGGACGAAAAACTGTTTTTT.

The CDR3 is CASSFGSSSGYEQYF. The DNA for the CDR3 is TGTGCCAGTAGTTTTGGAAGTTCTAGCGGCTACGAGCAGTACTTC. V gene TRBV19 combines with J gene TRBJ2-7; 7 positions agree with TRBD2. The germline V gene encodes CDR1 LNHDA and CDR2 SQIVND (reference sequence). The CDR3 spans 15 residues. The J segment lost 3 bases and the V segment lost 5 bases, leaving 10 bases of the junction unmatched.

The V call is TRBV19, the J call TRBJ2-7, with 11 bases identical to TRBD2. Looked up from germline, CDR1 is LNHDA and CDR2 is SQIVND (reference sequence). The CDR3 contains 16 residues. V lost 3 bases, J lost 2 bases, and 6 bases stayed unmatched. For the CDR3, the DNA is TGTGCCAGTAGTATTCAGGCTAGCGGGGGGCCCTACGAGCAGTACTTC. Its protein product is CASSIQASGGPYEQYF.

The chain uses TRBV27 and TRBJ1-2; a possible D gene is TRBD1 (5 bases). Trimming took off 3 bases at V and 8 bases at J, with 10 bases between the two ends. The CDR3 is 12 amino acids. Per the germline V gene, CDR1 is MNHEY and CDR2 is SMNVEV (reference sequence). For the CDR3, the DNA is TGTGCCAGCAGTTTGGAGGGGAGCGGCTACACCTTC. Its protein product is CASSLEGSGYTF.

The CDR3 DNA follows: TGTGCCAGCAGCCTCGCAGGGGGCGCGTCTGGAAACACCATATATTTT. Its protein is CASSLAGGASGNTIYF. The V call is TRBV5-6, the J call TRBJ1-3; 8 nucleotides line up with TRBD1. CDR3 length: 16 amino acids. With V trimmed by 4 bases and J by 1 base, 7 bases remained unmatched. CDR1 is SGHDT and CDR2 is YYEEEE in the germline V gene.

V is TRBV7-9 and J is TRBJ2-7; 12 bases are a match to TRBD1. From germline, CDR1 is SEHNR and CDR2 FQNEAQ (reference sequence). The CDR3 length is 14 residues. The V and J ends lost 5 bases and 5 bases, in that order; junction bases with no gene match: 4. CDR3 loop: CASSPGQGADEQYF. The CDR3 nucleotides read TGTGCCAGCAGCCCGGGACAGGGGGCTGACGAGCAGTACTTC.

The V call is TRBV5-1, the J call TRBJ2-3, with D perhaps matching TRBD2 (6 bases). Germline-derived CDR1 and CDR2 are SGHRS and YFSETQ. CDR3 length: 15 residues. V dropped 0 bases and J dropped 2 bases, with 10 bases sitting between them. CDR3 sequence: CASSLGGAYTDTQYF. CDR3 DNA: TGCGCCAGCAGCTTGGGCGGGGCTTACACAGATACGCAGTATTTT.

The rearrangement links TRBV6-5 to TRBJ2-3; 13 bases line up with TRBD2. J lost 4 bases, V lost 5 bases, and 3 bases had no gene match. Germline V CDR1 and CDR2: MNHEY, SVGAGI. This CDR3 is 15 amino acids long. In DNA form, the CDR3 reads TGTGCCAGCAGTCCAACTAGCGGGGGGGCAGATACGCAGTATTTT. This gives the protein CASSPTSGGADTQYF.

The CDR3, as DNA: TGTGCCTGGAGTGTAAAAGGGGGAGGGAATCAGCCCCAGCATTTT. Translated, it gives CAWSVKGGGNQPQHF. The chain employs TRBV30 and TRBJ1-5, with D tentatively TRBD1 (6 bases). Trimming removed 0 bases from V and 4 bases from J, with 13 bases in between. The length of the CDR3 is 15 residues. Germline loops: CDR1 GTSNPN, CDR2 SVGIG (reference sequence).

The genes are TRBV20-1 and TRBJ1-2; 7 nucleotides agree with TRBD1. CDR3 length: 11 residues. Germline assignment: CDR1 DFQATT and CDR2 SNEGSKA (reference sequence). With 8 bases clipped from V and 5 bases from J, the junction kept 5 bases outside the gene matches. This CDR3 reads CSTGAGYGYTF. In DNA, the CDR3 is TGCAGTACAGGGGCTGGGTATGGCTACACCTTC.

This chain links TRBV19 with TRBJ1-5, with D possibly being TRBD1 (5 bases). V lost 5 bases and J 6 bases, leaving 14 bases between the germline ends. Germline V gene lookup returns CDR1 LNHDA and CDR2 SQIVND (reference sequence). CDR3 size: 14 residues. The CDR3: CASSPTQGVQPQHF. Written as DNA, the CDR3 is TGTGCCAGTAGTCCTACCCAAGGGGTTCAGCCCCAGCATTTT.

The V and J genes are TRBV30 and TRBJ2-6, with TRBD1 identical over 11 bases. This CDR3 spans 19 amino acids. Germline assignment: CDR1 GTSNPN and CDR2 SVGIG (reference sequence). The ends lost 2 bases at V and 1 base at J; junction bases unmatched: 10. CDR3 in amino acids: CAWSTTRTGGRSGANVLTF. The CDR3 bases are TGTGCCTGGAGTACAACCCGGACAGGGGGCAGATCTGGGGCCAACGTCCTGACTTTC. The whole variable domain, remainder taken from reference TRBV30 and TRBJ2-6, is SQTIHQWPATLVQPVGSPLSLECTVEGTSNPNLYWYRQAAGRGLQLLFYSVGIGQISSEVPQNLSASRPQDRQFILSSKKLLLSDSGFYLCAWSTTRTGGRSGANVLTFGAGSRLTVL.

V is TRBV5-4 and J is TRBJ2-7; D is possibly TRBD2 (5 bases). This CDR3 has 15 amino acids. V lost 0 bases to trimming and J lost 7 bases, with 17 bases between them. Germline V gene sequence: CDR1 SGHNT, CDR2 YYREEE (reference sequence). The CDR3 DNA sequence: TGTGCCAGCAGCTTGGCGGTTCGGACTTCTGGAGAGCAGTACTTC. The encoded protein is CASSLAVRTSGEQYF.

The chain employs TRBV5-1 and TRBJ1-3; TRBD1 matches 8 bases. The germline CDR1 and CDR2 sequences are SGHRS and YFSETQ. The CDR3 is made up of 16 amino acids. Trimming cost V 3 bases and J 8 bases; bases outside gene matches: 13. CDR3 coding DNA: TGCGCCAGCAGCTGGGGCAGGGGGCCTCCCCAGGACACCATATATTTT. Translation gives CASSWGRGPPQDTIYF.

The genes are TRBV7-9 and TRBJ2-7, with 7 bases lining up with TRBD1. The CDR3 is 14 residues long. The V gene end was trimmed by 1 base and the J gene end by 6 bases; junction bases not matched to a gene: 6. Germline CDR1 and CDR2: SEHNR and FQNEAQ (reference sequence). The CDR3 region has the DNA TGTGCCAGCAGCTTAGACACTCGACAGGGCGAGCAGTACTTC. It translates to CASSLDTRQGEQYF.

The gene calls are TRBV5-6 and TRBJ2-1, with D maybe TRBD1 (6 bases). The V end was cut by 4 bases, the J end by 0 bases, with 17 bases between. This CDR3 has 17 amino acids. Per germline, CDR1 SGHDT and CDR2 YYEEEE. Written as DNA, the CDR3 is TGTGCCAGCAGCGTGCATCGACAGGATAGCTCCTACAATGAGCAGTTCTTC. It yields the protein CASSVHRQDSSYNEQFF.

V and J are TRBV10-2 and TRBJ2-2; no clear D. Germline CDR1 WSHSY, CDR2 SAAADI. This CDR3 spans 14 amino acids. Trimming took 7 bases from V and 6 from J, leaving 15 bases between them. CDR3: CASIWAPVSGELFF. The CDR3 coding sequence is TGCGCCAGCATTTGGGCGCCCGTATCCGGGGAGCTGTTTTTT.

About this clone itself: The identical CDR3 is also encoded by other nucleotide sequences in the sample. CDR3 protein: CASSIRDNNSPLHF. Here the CDR3 DNA reads TGTGCCAGTAGTATCCGGGACAATAATTCACCCCTCCACTTT. This chain uses TRBV19 with TRBJ1-6; tentative D call: TRBD1 (6 bases). The ends were cut back, 3 bases at V and 5 bases at J, with 8 bases in the middle. The germline gives CDR1 LNHDA, CDR2 SQIVND (reference sequence). The CDR3 contains 14 residues.

The chain recombines TRBV7-3 with TRBJ2-4; 14 bases are a match to TRBD2. The germline V gene has CDR1 SGHTA and CDR2 FQGTGA. V shed 0 bases and J 0 bases; nucleotides not matched to a gene: 4. The CDR3 extends over 19 amino acids. The CDR3 DNA is TGTGCCAGCAGCTTAACGACTAGCGGGGGGGAAGAAGCCAAAAACATTCAGTACTTC. Residues: CASSLTTSGGEEAKNIQYF. Filled out from reference TRBV7-3 and TRBJ2-4, the complete variable domain reads GAGVSQTPSNKVTEKGKYVELRCDPISGHTALYWYRQSLGQGPEFLIYFQGTGAADDSGLPNDRFFAVRPEGSVSTLKIQRTERGDSAVYLCASSLTTSGGEEAKNIQYFGAGTRLSVL.

The chain couples TRBV5-6 to TRBJ2-4; 11 bases line up with TRBD1. Germline V gene sequence: CDR1 SGHDT, CDR2 YYEEEE. The CDR3 loop spans 17 amino acids. V lost 3 bases to trimming and J lost 9 bases; unmatched junction nucleotides: 14. The CDR3 DNA reads as TGTGCCAGCAGCTCCCCCGGGACAGGGGGTCCCGGGGGCATTCAGTACTTC. This sequence encodes CASSSPGTGGPGGIQYF.

The J gene is TRBJ1-5, the V gene TRBV27; 8 bases line up with TRBD1. Germline V lookup: CDR1 MNHEY, CDR2 SMNVEV (reference sequence). The CDR3 is 14 amino acids. V was clipped by 6 bases and J by 4 bases; unmatched bases: 5. The CDR3 DNA is TGTGCCAGCAGCCCGGACAGGGCAAATCAGCCCCAGCATTTT. Protein: CASSPDRANQPQHF.

V and J are TRBV2 and TRBJ1-2, with 8 bases aligning to TRBD1. Germline trimming cut 4 bases from V and 6 bases from J; bases unmatched to any gene: 4. There are 13 residues in the CDR3. CDR1 is SNHLY, CDR2 FYNNEI, per germline. CDR3 protein: CASSGQGLDGYTF. The CDR3 DNA reads as TGTGCCAGCAGTGGACAGGGGTTGGATGGCTACACCTTC.

The CDR3 sequence: CASRDRVAGNTIYF. The CDR3 nucleotides read TGTGCCAGCAGGGACAGGGTCGCCGGAAACACCATATATTTT. This chain connects TRBV6-5 to TRBJ1-3, with TRBD1 identical over 8 bases. The CDR3 consists of 14 residues. The V gene end was trimmed by 6 bases and the J gene end by 4 bases; junction bases not matched to a gene: 5. CDR1 and CDR2 from the germline V gene are MNHEY and SVGAGI.

This clone was seen more than once but under ten times. The chain links TRBV3-1 (or the pseudogene TRBV3-2) to TRBJ2-5; TRBD2 aligns across 12 bases. Germline CDR1 and CDR2: LGHDT and YNNKEL (reference sequence). Trimming at V came to 6 bases and at J to 1 base, leaving 6 bases not matched to a gene. The CDR3 contains 16 residues. Here the CDR3 reads CASSRLAGASQETQYF. The CDR3 bases are TGTGCCAGCAGTCGACTAGCGGGGGCCAGCCAAGAGACCCAGTACTTC.